A single TCR beta chain is shown here with its context. Its antigen is not identified. Within the sample, other DNA sequences also encode this same CDR3. This sample was taken from a study of cytomegalovirus exposure and HLA in healthy donors. Notes on the study in general: Confirmation was obtained in vitro that a few CMV-associated chains are specific for CMV antigens. Reportedly, cytomegalovirus status was diagnosed with high sensitivity and specificity.

Using immunoSEQ multiplex PCR, the repertoire was profiled, and TCRdb retains in-frame clones only, with some absent. The data hold 220,000 or so clones, with around four fifths observed a single time. This CDR3 is built from 14 residues. Germline CDR1 and CDR2: MDHEN and SYDVKM. Trimming shortened V by 1 base and J by 0 bases, and 7 bases separated the two germline ends. The receptor comes from a woman younger than 45 in good health and CMV-seropositive. The sequenced sample consisted of PBMCs. This sequence joins TRBV28 and TRBJ2-7, with a possible D match to TRBD1 (5 bases). CDR3 loop: CASSLSGISYEQYF. CDR3 sequence (DNA): TGTGCCAGCAGTTTATCAGGGATCTCCTACGAGCAGTACTTC.